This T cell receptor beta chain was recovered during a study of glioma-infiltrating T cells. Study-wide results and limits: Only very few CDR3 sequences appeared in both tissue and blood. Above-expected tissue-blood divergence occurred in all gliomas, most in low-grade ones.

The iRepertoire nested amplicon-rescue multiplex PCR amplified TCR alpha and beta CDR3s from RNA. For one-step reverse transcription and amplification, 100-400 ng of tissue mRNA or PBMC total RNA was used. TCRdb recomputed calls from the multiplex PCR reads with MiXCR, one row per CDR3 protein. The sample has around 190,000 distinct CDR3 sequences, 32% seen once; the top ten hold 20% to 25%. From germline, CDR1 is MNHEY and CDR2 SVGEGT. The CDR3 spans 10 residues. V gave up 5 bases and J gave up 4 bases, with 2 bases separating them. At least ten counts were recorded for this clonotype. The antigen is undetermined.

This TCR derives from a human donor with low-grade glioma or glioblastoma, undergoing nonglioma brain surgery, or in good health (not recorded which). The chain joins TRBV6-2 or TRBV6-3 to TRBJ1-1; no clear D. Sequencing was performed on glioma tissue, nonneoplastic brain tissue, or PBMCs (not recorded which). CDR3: CASSGTEAFF. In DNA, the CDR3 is TGTGCCAGCAGTGGCACTGAAGCTTTCTTT.